The rows below give T cell receptor beta chains drawn from one sample of a study of graft-versus-host responses after intestinal transplantation. Repertoires were generated with immunoSEQ multiplex PCR, while TCRdb's copy carries only in-frame clones and drops some. The table lists under 140,000 clones, 85% to 95% of them singletons, with 0.5% to 0.6% in the top ten. These TCRs' antigens remain unknown. The specimen was unstimulated CD8+ T cells sorted from spleen or lymph node cells, collected before intestinal transplant. These receptor sequences come from a human donor who received an intestinal transplant. The CDR3 runs from the conserved cysteine through the conserved F or W. D genes are given only for firm matches. Some rows have no size entry. The others give once, few or many, or a class for an expanded clone.

V	J	size	D	DNA	CDR3
TRBV5-1	TRBJ1-1	once	NA	TGCGCCAGCAGACTTGGTTCAGGGGCTGGCACTGAAGCTTTCTTT	CASRLGSGAGTEAFF
TRBV2	TRBJ2-7	NA	NA	TGTGCCAGCAGTGAAACGCAGGCAGAGAGTTCTTACGAGCAGTACTTC	CASSETQAESSYEQYF
TRBV7-9	TRBJ2-1	NA	TRBD2	TGTGCCAGCACCATTGGGCTAGCGGGAGGGCATGAGCAGTTCTTC	CASTIGLAGGHEQFF
TRBV9	TRBJ2-7	NA	NA	TGTGCCAGCAGCGCGGGTTTCGCCTACGAGCAGTACTTC	CASSAGFAYEQYF
TRBV5-1	TRBJ2-1	NA	TRBD1	TGCGCCAGCAGCCCGCCCCCACAGGGGAGTCATGAGCAGTTCTTC	CASSPPPQGSHEQFF
TRBV6-5	TRBJ2-7	once	NA	TGTGCCAGCAGTCCAGACCTAGCGCACTACGAGCAGTACTTC	CASSPDLAHYEQYF
TRBV6-5	TRBJ2-5	NA	NA	TGTGCCAGCAGTTACGGTGACAGGCCGTACCAAGAGACCCAGTACTTC	CASSYGDRPYQETQYF
TRBV9	TRBJ2-3	once	NA	TGTGCCAGCAGCGTAGGGGGAGGGGGCTGGGCAGATACGCAGTATTTT	CASSVGGGGWADTQYF
TRBV19	TRBJ2-7	NA	TRBD2	TGTGCCACTGCCGGGGGGACTAATGCCTACGAGCAGTACTTC	CATAGGTNAYEQYF
TRBV11-2	TRBJ2-1	NA	TRBD2	TGTGCCAGCAGCGGGACTAGCGGGAGGGCGACCTACAATGAGCAGTTCTTC	CASSGTSGRATYNEQFF
TRBV9	TRBJ1-5	NA	TRBD1	TGTGCCAGCCCGACCGGGACAGCCGACCCCAGGCCCCAGCATTTT	CASPTGTADPRPQHF
TRBV29-1	TRBJ2-7	NA	TRBD1	TGCAGCGTGCTGACAGGGACCTACGAGCAGTACTTC	CSVLTGTYEQYF
TRBV30	TRBJ2-7	NA	NA	TGTGCCTGGAGTGTACGGGGCGTGAGCCACGAGCAGTACTTC	CAWSVRGVSHEQYF
TRBV7-6	TRBJ1-4	NA	TRBD1	TGTGCCAGCAGCTTAACAGGGGGGGTCCCTAATGAAAAACTGTTTTTT	CASSLTGGVPNEKLFF
TRBV9	TRBJ1-1	NA	NA	TGTGCCAGCAGCGTACGCGGGGTTCAGGACGAAGCTTTCTTT	CASSVRGVQDEAFF
TRBV5-6	TRBJ2-1	NA	TRBD1	TGTGCCAGCAGCTTTTTGGGACAGGGGGCGCATAATGAGCAGTTCTTC	CASSFLGQGAHNEQFF
TRBV28	TRBJ2-5	once	NA	TGTGCCAGCAGTTCCAAAGGAGGAGTACGGGAGTACCAAGAGACCCAGTACTTC	CASSSKGGVREYQETQYF
TRBV7-2	TRBJ2-2	NA	NA	TGTGCCAGCAGTATAACGGGAGACACCGGGGAGCTGTTTTTT	CASSITGDTGELFF
TRBV19	TRBJ2-1	NA	TRBD1	TGTGCCAGTAGCCGGGACAGTTACAATGAGCAGTTCTTC	CASSRDSYNEQFF
TRBV5-1	TRBJ2-7	NA	TRBD2	TGCGCCAGCACTGGAAGTCCCAGCGGGAGTAGGAACGAGCAGTACTTC	CASTGSPSGSRNEQYF
TRBV11-2	TRBJ2-2	NA	NA	TGTGCCAGCAGTCGAATTGGCAGGGGTTTAGGTGGGGAGCTGTTTTTT	CASSRIGRGLGGELFF
TRBV7-9	TRBJ1-5	NA	TRBD1	TGTGCCAGCAGCCCGCAATCGGGACAGAACCCTCAGCCCCAGCATTTT	CASSPQSGQNPQPQHF
TRBV15	TRBJ1-1	NA	NA	TGTGCCACCAGCAGAGACAGGGCGGGGACTGAAGCTTTCTTT	CATSRDRAGTEAFF
TRBV5-4	TRBJ1-1	NA	TRBD1	TGTGCCAGCAGCCGCAGTCTGGTGGACAGGGTATCGGACACTGAAGCTTTCTTT	CASSRSLVDRVSDTEAFF
TRBV7-3	TRBJ2-1	NA	NA	TGTGCCAGCAGCTTAAAGGGGACTTACTCCTACAATGAGCAGTTCTTC	CASSLKGTYSYNEQFF
TRBV7-3	TRBJ2-1	NA	TRBD2	TGTGCCAGCAGCCAGGGACTAGCGGGAGGTAATGAGCAGTTCTTC	CASSQGLAGGNEQFF
TRBV27	TRBJ2-1	NA	TRBD2	TGTGCCAGCAGTCCAAGGACTAGCGGGAGCTCCTACAATGAGCAGTTCTTC	CASSPRTSGSSYNEQFF
TRBV11-3	TRBJ2-1	NA	NA	TGTGCCAGCAGCTCCTCCCCACCGGCGGAGGGCTACAATGAGCAGTTCTTC	CASSSSPPAEGYNEQFF
TRBV5-6	TRBJ1-6	NA	NA	TGTGCCAGCAGCTGGACAAATTCACCCCTCCACTTT	CASSWTNSPLHF
TRBV27	TRBJ2-1	NA	NA	TGTGCCAGCAGTTTGTCGGCTAGCGCGTACAATGAGCAGTTCTTC	CASSLSASAYNEQFF
TRBV5-1	TRBJ2-2	NA	NA	TGCGCCAGCAGCTTCGACGACCCCGGGGAGCTGTTTTTT	CASSFDDPGELFF
TRBV2	TRBJ2-1	NA	NA	TGTGCCAGCAGTGAATGGGAAAATGAGCAGTTCTTC	CASSEWENEQFF
TRBV9	TRBJ2-1	NA	TRBD2	TGTGCCAGCAGCGAGCCCCGGCGGGGCGGGAGGGCCACGGATGAGCAGTTCTTC	CASSEPRRGGRATDEQFF
TRBV7-9	TRBJ1-4	NA	NA	TGTGCCAGCGCCAAACGAGTGGGAGGGGGTAATGAAAAACTGTTTTTT	CASAKRVGGGNEKLFF
TRBV6-5	TRBJ2-7	few	NA	TGTGCCAGCAGTGAATCGGAGGACTACGAGCAGTACTTC	CASSESEDYEQYF